This entry lists 2 T cell receptor beta chains sequenced from one sample in a study of CD8+ T cells in alopecia areata. Following RNA extraction, reverse transcription yielded cDNA that acted as the sequencing template. This table comes from immunoSEQ multiplex PCR, and its TCRdb copy is limited to in-frame clones, with some not included. This table holds more than 200,000 clones, approximately 40% found once. Treatment indicated: oral pan-JAK inhibitor, 5-10 mg twice daily. Sequenced material: CD4+ T cells sorted from blood, taken at approximately week 36, from a patient treated with tofacitinib. The source of these receptors is a human donor with alopecia areata.

The chain uses TRBV7-8 and TRBJ2-7, with 11 bases matching TRBD1. V shed 5 bases and J 3 bases; nucleotides not matched to a gene: 6. The CDR3 consists of 15 residues. The germline V gene encodes CDR1 SGHVS and CDR2 FQNEAQ. The CDR3 loop reads CASSPGTGGSYEQYF. CDR3 in DNA: TGTGCCAGCAGCCCCGGGACAGGGGGAAGCTACGAGCAGTACTTC.

This clone was counted only a few times. The rearrangement uses TRBV7-9 and TRBJ2-3, with a possible D match to TRBD1 (6 bases). This CDR3 region has 16 residues. The germline CDR1 and CDR2 sequences are SEHNR and FQNEAQ (reference sequence). V lost 6 bases to trimming and J lost 4 bases, with 20 bases between them. The CDR3 spells CASRSSPTGLSDTQYF. CDR3 sequence (DNA): TGTGCCAGCAGGTCTTCACCGACAGGACTGTCAGATACGCAGTATTTT.